Listed below are T cell receptor beta chains from one sample, sequenced in a study of cytomegalovirus exposure and HLA in healthy donors. Clones were sequenced by immunoSEQ multiplex PCR, and TCRdb holds only the in-frame ones, with some missing. This repertoire shows 95,000 to 100,000 clones, 77% found once; its top ten account for over 6%. Sequencing input: PBMCs. The receptors were gathered from a female donor in good health and CMV-seronegative. The CDR3 runs from the conserved cysteine through the conserved F or W. A D gene is named only where the DNA matches it firmly. Clone size is shown for a subset of rows, as once, few, many or a class of expanded clone.

D | J | V | size | DNA | CDR3
TRBD1 | TRBJ1-1 | TRBV4-1 | - | TGCGCCAGCAGCCAGTTCCAACAGGGGAGGAACACTGAAGCTTTCTTT | CASSQFQQGRNTEAFF
- | TRBJ2-1 | TRBV7-6 | once | TGTGCCAGCAGCTTTGGAATGTGGGGCAGGAGCTCCTACAATGAGCAGTTCTTC | CASSFGMWGRSSYNEQFF
- | TRBJ1-2 | TRBV29-1 | once | TGCAGCGTCGACCCGCTGGAGCCGGTATCCTTAAACTATGGCTACACCTTC | CSVDPLEPVSLNYGYTF
- | TRBJ1-1 | TRBV6-1 | - | TGTGCCAGCCCCTCGAACACTGAAGCTTTCTTT | CASPSNTEAFF
- | TRBJ2-7 | TRBV18 | - | TGTGCCAGCTCACCAACGGTGGTCTACGAGCAGTACTTC | CASSPTVVYEQYF
- | TRBJ1-1 | TRBV7-8 | - | TGTGCCAGCAGCTTATCCGCAGGAACATACACTGAAGCTTTCTTT | CASSLSAGTYTEAFF
TRBD1 | TRBJ1-2 | TRBV7-2 | - | TGTGCCAGCAGCCGACAGGGGGCGTTTGACTATGGCTACACCTTC | CASSRQGAFDYGYTF
TRBD1 | TRBJ1-1 | TRBV2 | - | TGTGCCAGCAGTCCTCTTGACAGGGGGAACACTGAAGCTTTCTTT | CASSPLDRGNTEAFF
- | TRBJ2-2 | TRBV7-3 | - | TGTGCCAGCAGCGCTCAGCCAGGGAACACCGGGGAGCTGTTTTTT | CASSAQPGNTGELFF
TRBD1 | TRBJ2-7 | TRBV18 | - | TGTGCCAGCTCACCGCAAGGGGGACAGAACTCCTACGAGCAGTACTTC | CASSPQGGQNSYEQYF
- | TRBJ2-2 | TRBV5-1 | - | TGCGCCAGCAGCCCCCCATGGGGAGACGGCGGGGAGCTGTTTTTT | CASSPPWGDGGELFF
TRBD1 | TRBJ1-6 | TRBV6-5 | - | TGTGCCAGCCGGGACAGACATAATTCACCCCTCCACTTT | CASRDRHNSPLHF
TRBD1 | TRBJ1-1 | TRBV9 | - | TGTGCCAGCAGCTCCCGGACAGGGACTTTCTTT | CASSSRTGTFF
TRBD2 | TRBJ2-2 | TRBV10-2 | - | TGCGCCAGCAGAGTGCTAGCGGGGGGGCGTGCCACCGGGGAGCTGTTTTTT | CASRVLAGGRATGELFF
- | TRBJ2-1 | TRBV11-1 | - | TGTGCCAGCAGCTTTGAGAACCGGGGTAACGATGAGCAGTTCTTC | CASSFENRGNDEQFF
- | TRBJ2-1 | TRBV27 | - | TGTGCCAGCCTGGGGCTACTCTACAATGAGCAGTTCTTC | CASLGLLYNEQFF
TRBD1 | TRBJ1-2 | TRBV27 | - | TGTGCCAGCAGTTTAATTGGGACAGGGGCCGCCAATTATGGCTACACCTTC | CASSLIGTGAANYGYTF
TRBD2 | TRBJ2-7 | TRBV5-6 | - | TGTGCCAGCAGCTGGGGGAGGGGCGACGAGCAGTACTTC | CASSWGRGDEQYF
- | TRBJ1-1 | TRBV5-1 | - | TGCGCCAGCAGCTTGGGACTTAGCGTGAACACTGAAGCTTTCTTT | CASSLGLSVNTEAFF
- | TRBJ1-2 | TRBV7-2 | - | TGTGCCAGCAGCTTAGGAGGTTGGAGAGGCTACACCTTC | CASSLGGWRGYTF
- | TRBJ1-1 | TRBV9 | few | TGTGCCAGCAGCGTAGGTACAGCCCCTGAAGCTTTCTTT | CASSVGTAPEAFF
- | TRBJ2-1 | TRBV21-1 | few | TGTGCCTTCCCCGAGGACAATGAGCAGTTCTTC | CAFPEDNEQFF
- | TRBJ1-5 | TRBV10-3 | - | TGTGCCATCCGAGGAGAGATGGGCAATCAGCCCCAGCATTTT | CAIRGEMGNQPQHF
TRBD1 | TRBJ1-6 | TRBV14 | - | TGTGCCAGCAGCCGCGGACAGGTTAATTCACCCCTCCACTTT | CASSRGQVNSPLHF
TRBD1 | TRBJ1-1 | TRBV5-1 | few | TGCGCCAGCAGCTACTTCCCCCCGGGACAGGCGGCCACTGAAGCTTTCTTT | CASSYFPPGQAATEAFF
- | TRBJ2-1 | TRBV5-5 | - | TGTGCCAGCAGCTTCAGGGGCTCCTACAATGAGCAGTTCTTC | CASSFRGSYNEQFF
TRBD2 | TRBJ2-5 | TRBV5-1 | - | TGCGCCAGCAGCTCCGGGACTAGCGGCCAAGAGACCCAGTACTTC | CASSSGTSGQETQYF
TRBD2 | TRBJ2-5 | TRBV5-1 | - | TGCGCCAGCAGCTTGGGCGGACTAGCGGGAGGAAAAGAGACCCAGTACTTC | CASSLGGLAGGKETQYF
- | TRBJ1-5 | TRBV18 | - | TGTGCCAGCTCACCGTTGGGGGGGCATCAGCCCCAGCATTTT | CASSPLGGHQPQHF
TRBD1 | TRBJ2-1 | TRBV14 | - | TGTGCCAGCAGCCCGTCCGGGACAGGGGTCAATGAGCAGTTCTTC | CASSPSGTGVNEQFF
TRBD1 | TRBJ2-3 | TRBV6-5 | - | TGTGCCAGCAGTGAGGGACAGGGGCCAGATACGCAGTATTTT | CASSEGQGPDTQYF
- | TRBJ2-2 | TRBV11-1 | few | TGTGCCAGCAGCCCCCACATTCAAGGGGAGCTGTTTTTT | CASSPHIQGELFF
- | TRBJ1-5 | TRBV19 | - | TGTGCCAGTAGTATGAGAGACAGGAGCAATCAGCCCCAGCATTTT | CASSMRDRSNQPQHF
TRBD2 | TRBJ2-1 | TRBV11-3 | - | TGTGCCAGCAGCCTCGGGACTAGCAATGAGCAGTTCTTC | CASSLGTSNEQFF
TRBD1 | TRBJ1-5 | TRBV28 | - | TGTGCCAGCAGTTACCTGGACAGGGGGAAAGATGAGCCCCAGCATTTT | CASSYLDRGKDEPQHF
- | TRBJ1-1 | TRBV11-1 | - | TGTGCCAGCAGCGGCGGGTGGGGATACACTGAAGCTTTCTTT | CASSGGWGYTEAFF
TRBD2 | TRBJ2-7 | TRBV30 | - | TGTGCCTGGGGCGTAGCGGGTGGGACCTACGAGCAGTACTTC | CAWGVAGGTYEQYF
- | TRBJ2-7 | TRBV9 | - | TGTGCCAGCAGCCCTTTTGACAGATTCGAGTACGAGCAGTACTTC | CASSPFDRFEYEQYF
- | TRBJ2-3 | TRBV30 | - | TGTGCCTGGAGTGTACCCGGGAGCTGGGCAGATACGCAGTATTTT | CAWSVPGSWADTQYF
- | TRBJ2-7 | TRBV7-3 | few | TGTGCCAGCAGCTTAAGCCCCGGCGGGACAGTGTACTTC | CASSLSPGGTVYF
- | TRBJ2-4 | TRBV11-1 | - | TGTGCCAGCAGCTTAGATAGCGGCGGCTGGGGGGCCAAAAACATTCAGTACTTC | CASSLDSGGWGAKNIQYF
TRBD2 | TRBJ2-1 | TRBV5-1 | few | TGCGCCAGCAGCTTTCAAACTAGCGGGGGTGGAAATGAGCAGTTCTTC | CASSFQTSGGGNEQFF
TRBD2 | TRBJ2-3 | TRBV7-9 | few | TGTGCCAGCAGCCACTCGGGGGGGACTACCCCCAGTTCGCAGTATTTT | CASSHSGGTTPSSQYF
TRBD1 | TRBJ2-3 | TRBV27 | - | TGTGCCAGCAGTATCCGGGACAGGACCACAGATACGCAGTATTTT | CASSIRDRTTDTQYF
TRBD2 | TRBJ2-1 | TRBV30 | - | TGTGCCTGGAGTGGTCTAGCGGGGGGCAATGAGCAGTTCTTC | CAWSGLAGGNEQFF
- | TRBJ2-7 | TRBV5-1 | - | TGCGCCAGCAGCTTCCCCATGAGGGGGGGTGGCTACGAGCAGTACTTC | CASSFPMRGGGYEQYF
TRBD2 | TRBJ2-1 | TRBV7-9 | - | TGTGCCAGCAGCTCGCCGGGACTAGCCTACGTGGATGAGCAGTTCTTC | CASSSPGLAYVDEQFF
- | TRBJ1-5 | TRBV4-2 | - | TGTGCCAGCAGCCCAGACGGGGGGCAGGGTAGGCCCCAGCATTTT | CASSPDGGQGRPQHF
- | TRBJ1-3 | TRBV5-1 | - | TGCGCCAGCAGCTTGGCAGGCTCTGGAAACACCATATATTTT | CASSLAGSGNTIYF